What follows describes a single TCR beta chain. Its antigen is undetermined. The sample originates from a study of CD8 T cells in Susac syndrome. Random hexamers were used to reverse transcribe the RNA input (about 0.5 to 1 ug). Amplification of TCR beta CDR3 was carried out by immunoSEQ multiplex PCR, which covered 54 Vbeta and 13 Jbeta segments. MiXCR, run by TCRdb on the immunoSEQ multiplex PCR reads, gives a single entry per CDR3 protein. Among more than 85,000 distinct CDR3 sequences, just under 95% were seen once, and the ten largest hold 0.3% to 0.35%. While CD8+ and CD4+ T cells were isolated negatively, TEMRA cells were enriched by FACS. The study, taken as a whole, reports: The CD4+ T cell repertoires from Susac syndrome exhibited no clonal expansion.

The clonotype originates from a human donor with Susac syndrome. Sequencing used CD4+ T cells from PBMCs.

As DNA, the CDR3 is TGTGCCAGCTCACGGGACAGGGACGTGGGGAACACTGAAGCTTTCTTT. This translates into CASSRDRDVGNTEAFF. The chain joins TRBV18 to TRBJ1-1; 9 bases map to TRBD1. The CDR3 runs to 16 residues. V lost 4 bases, J lost 1 base, and 7 bases stayed unmatched. The V gene's germline CDR1 is KGHSH and CDR2 LQKENI.